These 21 T cell receptor beta chains were sequenced from one sample in a study of spatial heterogeneity in lung cancer. The time point is: sample taken at primary tumor resection. TCRdb independently ran MiXCR on the 5' RACE reads; one entry per CDR3 protein. Of a few thousand distinct CDR3 sequences detected, over 6.5% appear once; the ten largest clones hold about 20%. This specimen consisted of normal lung tissue next to the tumor, obtained at surgery. The receptors were gathered from a male donor with early-stage non-small cell lung cancer.

This clonotype came up many times. CDR3 loop: CASSQVGSASPLHF. In nucleotides, the CDR3 is TGCGCCAGCAGCCAAGTAGGGTCAGCTTCACCCCTCCACTTT. The chain recombines TRBV4-1 with TRBJ1-6; D is ambiguous. This CDR3 spans 14 amino acids. The germline V gene encodes CDR1 MGHRA and CDR2 YSYEKL. Trimming cost V 1 base and J 9 bases, with 10 bases left between them.

This clonotype is labeled as medium-sized. This chain uses TRBV20-1 with TRBJ2-5; 10 bases are shared with TRBD2. This CDR3 contains 15 residues. The V and J ends lost 3 bases and 1 base, in that order; junction bases with no gene match: 5. In germline, CDR1 is DFQATT, CDR2 SNEGSKA (reference sequence). The CDR3 bases are TGCAGTGCTAGGAGCTCTAGCGGGAGCCAAGAGACCCAGTACTTC. It translates to CSARSSSGSQETQYF.

By sample share, this clonotype is medium-sized. This rearrangement joins TRBV6-5 to TRBJ1-2; TRBD1 is a possible D gene (5 bases). The V gene's germline CDR1 is MNHEY and CDR2 SVGAGI. There are 15 residues in the CDR3. V gave up 5 bases and J gave up 7 bases, with 20 bases separating them. The CDR3, as DNA: TGTGCCAGCAGTCCGGGACTGGGGTATCGGCTTGGCTACACCTTC. It is translated as CASSPGLGYRLGYTF.

Judged by abundance, this clonotype is medium-sized. The genes are TRBV29-1 and TRBJ1-5; D is undetermined. The CDR3 has 12 amino acids. Germline V gives CDR1 SQVTM, CDR2 ANQGSEA. With 4 bases removed from V and 1 base from J, the gap between germline ends came to 5 bases. CDR3 residues: CSVGWSNQPQHF. CDR3 sequence (DNA): TGCAGCGTTGGGTGGAGCAATCAGCCCCAGCATTTT. Supplemented by reference TRBV29-1 and TRBJ1-5, the full variable domain reads SAVISQKPSRDICQRGTSLTIQCQVDSQVTMMFWYRQQPGQSLTLIATANQGSEATYESGFVIDKFPISRPNLTFSTLTVSNMSPEDSSIYLCSVGWSNQPQHFGDGTRLSIL.

In its sample, this clonotype ranks as medium-sized (0.01 to 0.1%). V gene TRBV29-1 combines with J gene TRBJ2-3; a possible D gene is TRBD2 (6 bases). This CDR3 spans 15 amino acids. V dropped 4 bases and J dropped 0 bases, with 14 bases sitting between them. CDR1 is SQVTM, CDR2 ANQGSEA, per germline. As DNA, the CDR3 is TGCAGCGTTGGCGGGACCTCCTATAGCACAGATACGCAGTATTTT. As protein: CSVGGTSYSTDTQYF.

In this sample, this clonotype is medium-sized. This chain joins TRBV7-9 and TRBJ1-1; D is uncertain. The CDR3 has 12 residues. The germline V gene has CDR1 SEHNR and CDR2 FQNEAQ (reference sequence). The V gene lost 1 base and the J gene lost 0 bases, with 0 bases spanning the gap. Here the CDR3 DNA reads TGTGCCAGCAGCTTAGTGAACACTGAAGCTTTCTTT. Translated, it gives CASSLVNTEAFF.

By sample fraction, this clonotype is medium-sized. The gene calls are TRBV29-1 and TRBJ1-4; D possibly corresponds to TRBD1 (6 bases). CDR3 length: 16 amino acids. Per germline, CDR1 SQVTM and CDR2 ANQGSEA. V was shortened by 0 bases and J by 6 bases, with 17 bases between the two germline ends. CDR3 in amino acids: CSVEDAGTPAYEKLFF. The CDR3 DNA follows: TGCAGCGTTGAAGATGCCGGGACACCGGCTTATGAAAAACTGTTTTTT.

This clonotype qualifies as medium-sized. The chain employs TRBV29-1 and TRBJ2-1; the D gene is possibly TRBD2 (6 bases). Deletions cut 1 base from V and 7 bases from J, with 20 bases between. The CDR3 totals 16 residues. The germline CDR1 and CDR2 sequences are SQVTM and ANQGSEA. DNA for the CDR3: TGCAGCGTTGAAGCGGGAGTGGTAGGAACATGGAATGAGCAGTTCTTC. Protein: CSVEAGVVGTWNEQFF.

This clonotype qualifies as medium-sized. CDR3 protein: CASSDSSGGADTQYF. The CDR3, as DNA: TGTGCCAGCAGTGATTCTAGCGGGGGGGCAGATACGCAGTATTTT. This chain links TRBV6-1 with TRBJ2-3; 12 positions match TRBD2. The CDR3 loop spans 15 amino acids. The germline gives CDR1 MNHNS, CDR2 SASEGT. The V gene end was trimmed by 3 bases and the J gene end by 4 bases; junction bases not matched to a gene: 2.

In the case of this clonotype: A much more abundant neighbour one base away suggests this may be a read error. The V call is TRBV18, the J call TRBJ1-2; 9 bases align to TRBD1. CDR1 is KGHSH and CDR2 is LQKENI in the germline V gene. CDR3 size: 16 residues. DNA for the CDR3: TGTGCCAACTCACCAGGGACAGGGATGACTAACTATGACTACACCTTC. This codes for CANSPGTGMTNYDYTF.

The V gene is TRBV20-1, the J gene TRBJ2-5, with 7 nucleotides matching TRBD1. The CDR3 is 16 residues long. Germline assignment: CDR1 DFQATT and CDR2 SNEGSKA (reference sequence). J lost 6 bases, V lost 0 bases, and 13 bases had no gene match. CDR3 bases: TGCAGTGCTAGAGATTTTGCGGGTCAGGGGGTGAAGACCCAGTACTTC. It yields the protein CSARDFAGQGVKTQYF.

This clonotype occurred many times. J is TRBJ2-3 and V is TRBV30; 7 nucleotides agree with TRBD2. Germline V gene data show CDR1 as GTSNPN and CDR2 as SVGIG (reference sequence). The CDR3 is made up of 14 amino acids. V was clipped by 4 bases and J by 2 bases; unmatched bases: 6. This CDR3 is CAWKGREYTDTQYF. The CDR3 nucleotides read TGTGCCTGGAAGGGGCGGGAGTACACAGATACGCAGTATTTT.

This chain joins TRBV5-1 and TRBJ2-3; D might be TRBD2 (6 bases). The CDR3 has 15 amino acids. Trimming cost V 6 bases and J 3 bases, with 17 bases left between them. The germline CDR1 and CDR2 sequences are SGHRS and YFSETQ. CDR3 protein: CASTAGRGPTDTQYF. The CDR3 DNA is TGCGCCAGCACGGCGGGGCGGGGACCTACAGATACGCAGTATTTT.

This clonotype is judged medium-sized (0.01 to 0.1%). J is TRBJ2-7 and V is TRBV7-7, with 8 positions matching TRBD2. The CDR3 totals 13 residues. Germline V CDR1 and CDR2: SSHAT, FNYEAQ (reference sequence). J lost 5 bases, V lost 3 bases, and 3 bases had no gene match. The DNA for the CDR3 is TGTGCCAGCAGCTTGGGGCGGGGGGACGAGCAGTACTTC. This codes for CASSLGRGDEQYF.

This clonotype is categorized as medium-sized. At one end, the junction sequence differs from germline, possibly due to a read error. The chain joins TRBV7-2 to TRBJ2-7, with D perhaps TRBD2 (5 bases). Germline V gene lookup returns CDR1 SGHTA and CDR2 FQGNSA. The CDR3 is 14 amino acids. The CDR3 here is CASSLGPSSNEQYF. CDR3 DNA: TGTGCCAGCAGCTTAGGGCCTAGCTCCAACGAGCAGTACTTC. Filled out from reference TRBV7-2 and TRBJ2-7, the complete variable domain reads GAGVSQSPSNKVTEKGKDVELRCDPISGHTALYWYRQSLGQGLEFLIYFQGNSAPDKSGLPSDRFSAERTGGSVSTLTIQRTQQEDSAVYLCASSLGPSSNEQYFGPGTRLTVT.

This clonotype is medium-sized within its sample. CDR3 region: CASSLGHRNTGELFF. In nucleotides, the CDR3 is TGTGCCAGCAGCTTGGGACACAGGAACACCGGGGAGCTGTTTTTT. V and J are TRBV11-3 and TRBJ2-2; TRBD1 is a possible D gene (6 bases). From germline, CDR1 is SGHNT and CDR2 YENEEA. V gave up 3 bases and J gave up 1 base, with 9 bases separating them. The CDR3 is made up of 15 amino acids.

This clonotype is medium-sized within its sample. The rearrangement joins TRBV4-1 to TRBJ2-5; D is perhaps TRBD2 (5 bases). V gave up 0 bases and J gave up 5 bases, with 10 bases separating them. The CDR3 has 14 residues. The V gene's germline CDR1 is MGHRA and CDR2 YSYEKL. The CDR3 here is CASSQEGSVETQYF. Written as DNA, the CDR3 is TGCGCCAGCAGCCAAGAAGGGAGCGTGGAGACCCAGTACTTC.

This clonotype counts as large. The CDR3 region is CASSPGTAGANVLTF. DNA for the CDR3: TGTGCCAGCAGCCCCGGGACTGCTGGGGCCAACGTCCTGACTTTC. The chain couples TRBV7-9 to TRBJ2-6, with a possible D match to TRBD2 (6 bases). Germline V gives CDR1 SEHNR, CDR2 FQNEAQ (reference sequence). V was clipped by 5 bases and J by 2 bases, with 10 bases between them. This CDR3 contains 15 residues. The complete variable domain, with remaining parts taken from reference TRBV7-9 and TRBJ2-6, reads DTGVSQNPRHKITKRGQNVTFRCDPISEHNRLYWYRQTLGQGPEFLTYFQNEAQLEKSRLLSDRFSAERPKGSFSTLEIQRTEQGDSAMYLCASSPGTAGANVLTFGAGSRLTVL.

This clonotype is deemed medium-sized. CDR3 region: CASSRLIDRNEQFF. CDR3 sequence (DNA): TGTGCCAGCAGCCGACTGATTGACAGAAATGAGCAGTTCTTC. This chain connects TRBV7-8 to TRBJ2-1; D is perhaps TRBD1 (5 bases). The CDR3 consists of 14 residues. Germline V gene data show CDR1 as SGHVS and CDR2 as FQNEAQ. V was shortened by 5 bases and J by 7 bases, with 15 bases between the two germline ends.

The CDR3 bases are TGTGCCAGTGGGAAGGGGACAAGCAATCAGCCCCAGCATTTT. Translating gives CASGKGTSNQPQHF. The chain employs TRBV19 and TRBJ1-5; D might be TRBD1 (6 bases). V was cut by 8 bases and J by 1 base, with 12 bases left in between. The CDR3 runs 14 residues. Germline CDR1 is LNHDA and CDR2 is SQIVND (reference sequence).

This clonotype was found many times. V and J are TRBV6-5 and TRBJ1-5, with no clear D. Germline-derived CDR1 and CDR2 are MNHEY and SVGAGI. With 6 bases removed from V and 9 bases from J, the gap between germline ends came to 15 bases. The CDR3 extends over 13 amino acids. CDR3 region: CASSQEVLGPQHF. The CDR3 DNA reads as TGTGCCAGCAGCCAGGAGGTCTTAGGGCCCCAGCATTTT.